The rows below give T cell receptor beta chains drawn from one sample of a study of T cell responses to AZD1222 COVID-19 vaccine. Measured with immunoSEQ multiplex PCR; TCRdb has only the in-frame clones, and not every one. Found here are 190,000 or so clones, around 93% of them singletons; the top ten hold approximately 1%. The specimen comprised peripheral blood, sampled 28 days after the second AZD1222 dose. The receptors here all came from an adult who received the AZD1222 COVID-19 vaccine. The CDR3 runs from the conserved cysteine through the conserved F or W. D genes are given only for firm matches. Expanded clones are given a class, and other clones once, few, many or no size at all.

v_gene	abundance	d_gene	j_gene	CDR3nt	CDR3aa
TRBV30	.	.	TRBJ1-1	TGTGCCTGGAGTGTAACGCGTAGCACTGAAGCTTTCTTT	CAWSVTRSTEAFF
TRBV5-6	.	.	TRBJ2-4	TGTGCCAGCAGCCCTACAGGGTACAAAAACATTCAGTACTTC	CASSPTGYKNIQYF
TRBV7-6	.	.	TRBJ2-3	TGTGCCAGCAGCTTAGGTACAGATACGCAGTATTTT	CASSLGTDTQYF
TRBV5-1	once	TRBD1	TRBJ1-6	TGCGCCAGCAGCTCGGACAGGAGCTATAATTCACCCCTCCACTTT	CASSSDRSYNSPLHF
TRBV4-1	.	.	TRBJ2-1	TGCGCCAGCAGCCAATTGGCGGACTACAATGAGCAGTTCTTC	CASSQLADYNEQFF
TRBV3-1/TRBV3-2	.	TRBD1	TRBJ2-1	TGTGCCAGCAGCCACTCCGGGACAGGGGGCAATGAGCAGTTCTTC	CASSHSGTGGNEQFF
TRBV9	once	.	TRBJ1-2	TGTGCCAGCAGCGTAGATAACAGCTTGTCTAACTATGGCTACACCTTC	CASSVDNSLSNYGYTF
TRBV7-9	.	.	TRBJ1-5	TGTGCCAGCAGCTTAGAGGGGGGGAGTCAGCCCCAGCATTTT	CASSLEGGSQPQHF
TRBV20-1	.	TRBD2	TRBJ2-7	TGCAGTGCTAGTAGCGGGCACGAGCAGTACTTC	CSASSGHEQYF
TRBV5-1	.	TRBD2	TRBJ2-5	TGCGCCAGCAGCTTGGCGCTAGCGGGGATTCAAGAGACCCAGTACTTC	CASSLALAGIQETQYF
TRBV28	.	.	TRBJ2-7	TGTGCCAGCACAGACAGGCCCTACGAGCAGTACTTC	CASTDRPYEQYF
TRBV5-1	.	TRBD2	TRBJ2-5	TGCGCCAGCAGTCCCCGGCGGGGGGCCCAAGAGACCCAGTACTTC	CASSPRRGAQETQYF
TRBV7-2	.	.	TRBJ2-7	TGTGCCAGCAGCTTCCCCGGGACATCCACCTCCTACGAGCAGTACTTC	CASSFPGTSTSYEQYF
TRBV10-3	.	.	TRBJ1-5	TGTGCCATCAGTGAGTCGTTGCAAAGCAATCAGCCCCAGCATTTT	CAISESLQSNQPQHF
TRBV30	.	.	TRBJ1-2	TGTGCCTTACGGGGGGGTGGCTACACCTTC	CALRGGGYTF
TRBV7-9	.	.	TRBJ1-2	TGTGCCAGCAGCTTAGCGGCGTTGGGGGGCTACACCTTC	CASSLAALGGYTF
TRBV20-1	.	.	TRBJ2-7	TGCAGTGCTAGTAGGGGCAGGTCCTACGAGCAGTACTTC	CSASRGRSYEQYF
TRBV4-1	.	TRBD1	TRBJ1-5	TGCGCCAGCAGCCCGAATCGACAGGGCTACAATCAGCCCCAGCATTTT	CASSPNRQGYNQPQHF
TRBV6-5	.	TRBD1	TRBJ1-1	TGTGCCAGCAGTTCCACGGACAGGGGGCTGAACACTGAAGCTTTCTTT	CASSSTDRGLNTEAFF
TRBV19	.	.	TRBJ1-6	TGTGCCACCAGGACCACCCCGGAGACCTCCTATAATTCACCCCTCCACTTT	CATRTTPETSYNSPLHF
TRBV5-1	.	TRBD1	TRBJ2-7	TGCGCCAGCACCGGGACAGTCTCCTACGAGCAGTACTTC	CASTGTVSYEQYF
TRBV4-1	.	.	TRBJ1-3	TGCGCCAGCAGCCAAGCCAGGGTCTCTGGAAACACCATATATTTT	CASSQARVSGNTIYF
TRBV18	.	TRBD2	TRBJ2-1	TGTGCCAGCTCACCACCTAACGGGGGGGGCAATGAGCAGTTCTTC	CASSPPNGGGNEQFF
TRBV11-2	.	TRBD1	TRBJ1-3	TGTGCCAGCAGCTCTATTTATCCGGGACAGGGATATTTT	CASSSIYPGQGYF
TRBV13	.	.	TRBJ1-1	TGTGCCAGCAGCCTAGGGGGGAACACTGAAGCTTTCTTT	CASSLGGNTEAFF
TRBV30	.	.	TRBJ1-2	TGTGCCTGGACTCCCTCCCCAGGGTCCTATGGCTACACCTTC	CAWTPSPGSYGYTF
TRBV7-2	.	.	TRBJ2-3	TGTGCCAGCAGCTTAGCCGGCCCCAGCGGGAGCACAGATACGCAGTATTTT	CASSLAGPSGSTDTQYF
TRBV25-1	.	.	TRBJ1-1	TGTGCCAGCAGTGAACTAAGGACGGACGGCACTGAAGCTTTCTTT	CASSELRTDGTEAFF
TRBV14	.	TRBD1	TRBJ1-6	TGTGCCAGCAGCCAAAACAGGGGGCTAGCACTCCACTTT	CASSQNRGLALHF
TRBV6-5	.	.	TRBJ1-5	TGTGCCAGCTGGGGGCGTCTCAATCAGCCCCAGCATTTT	CASWGRLNQPQHF
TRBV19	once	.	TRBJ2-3	TGTGCCAGTAGTAACCGACAGCTCACAGATACGCAGTATTTT	CASSNRQLTDTQYF